These 28 T cell receptor beta chains were all obtained from the same sample, sequenced in a study of T cell changes during pregnancy in multiple sclerosis. Profiling relied on immunoSEQ multiplex PCR, and the TCRdb table lists in-frame clones only, not all of them. The data contain tens of thousands of clones, approximately 91% of them singletons. The sequences come from peripheral blood, collected in the first trimester of pregnancy. The source is a female donor with multiple sclerosis, enrolled in a pregnancy study.

The V gene is TRBV9, the J gene TRBJ1-1; weak D call: TRBD1 (5 bases). The V gene's germline CDR1 is SGDLS and CDR2 YYNGEE. V was shortened by 3 bases and J by 3 bases, with 15 bases between the two germline ends. This CDR3 spans 15 amino acids. CDR3 protein: CASSAYPGGDTEAFF. For the CDR3, the DNA is TGTGCCAGCAGCGCTTATCCGGGGGGGGACACTGAAGCTTTCTTT. Supplemented by reference TRBV9 and TRBJ1-1, the full variable domain reads DSGVTQTPKHLITATGQRVTLRCSPRSGDLSVYWYQQSLDQGLQFLIQYYNGEERAKGNILERFSAQQFPDLHSELNLSSLELGDSALYFCASSAYPGGDTEAFFGQGTRLTVV.

V usage is TRBV18 and J usage is TRBJ1-5, with a possible D match to TRBD1 (5 bases). From germline, CDR1 is KGHSH and CDR2 LQKENI. V was shortened by 2 bases and J by 4 bases, with 6 bases between the two germline ends. The CDR3 length is 13 residues. CDR3 sequence reads: CASSPGANQPQHF. The CDR3 bases are TGTGCCAGCTCACCAGGGGCAAATCAGCCCCAGCATTTT.

The chain uses TRBV5-1 and TRBJ2-7, with D possibly TRBD2 on 5 matching bases. Germline assignment: CDR1 SGHRS and CDR2 YFSETQ. V gave up 0 bases and J gave up 3 bases, with 10 bases separating them. The CDR3 sequence is 14 residues long. CDR3 residues: CASSLGEGDYEQYF. The CDR3 DNA reads TGCGCCAGCAGCTTGGGAGAGGGAGACTACGAGCAGTACTTC. The variable domain in full, with the rest retrieved from reference TRBV5-1 and TRBJ2-7, is KAGVTQTPRYLIKTRGQQVTLSCSPISGHRSVSWYQQTPGQGLQFLFEYFSETQRNKGNFPGRFSGRQFSNSRSEMNVSTLELGDSALYLCASSLGEGDYEQYFGPGTRLTVT.

A single count supports this clone. The chain has TRBV19 and TRBJ2-7, with 8 bases that match TRBD1. This CDR3 region has 13 residues. The V gene end was trimmed by 4 bases and the J gene end by 5 bases; junction bases not matched to a gene: 4. CDR1 and CDR2 from the germline V gene are LNHDA and SQIVND (reference sequence). The CDR3 spells CASSRQGNHEQYF. The DNA of the CDR3 is TGTGCCAGTAGTAGACAGGGGAACCACGAGCAGTACTTC.

This CDR3 reads CASRRTEYSYNEQFF. CDR3 DNA sequence: TGCGCCAGCAGACGAACAGAGTACTCCTACAATGAGCAGTTCTTC. The V gene is TRBV5-1, the J gene TRBJ2-1; D remains ambiguous. CDR1 is SGHRS and CDR2 is YFSETQ in the germline V gene. This CDR3 is built from 15 residues. Trimming removed 5 bases from V and 0 bases from J, with 12 bases in between.

V is TRBV18 and J is TRBJ2-7; D remains unclear. V lost 6 bases to trimming and J lost 7 bases, with 16 bases between them. CDR1 is KGHSH, CDR2 LQKENI, per germline. The CDR3 loop spans 13 amino acids. Here the CDR3 reads CASSANDAREQYF. Written as DNA, the CDR3 is TGTGCCAGCTCGGCGAACGACGCGCGGGAGCAGTACTTC.

The V call is TRBV10-1, the J call TRBJ1-1; D not resolved. The germline V and J ends were trimmed by 2 bases and 3 bases, with 7 bases remaining between them. The CDR3 length is 13 residues. Germline V gene lookup returns CDR1 WNHNN and CDR2 SYGVQD (reference sequence). As DNA, the CDR3 is TGCGCCAGCAGTGAGGCGAAGTACACTGAAGCTTTCTTT. Its protein product is CASSEAKYTEAFF.

This clone was recorded a few times. The chain is built from TRBV9 and TRBJ2-4; a possible D gene is TRBD2 (5 bases). This CDR3 region has 16 residues. Trimming shortened V by 3 bases and J by 3 bases, and 16 bases separated the two germline ends. Looked up from germline, CDR1 is SGDLS and CDR2 is YYNGEE. CDR3 in amino acids: CASSESWENGKNIQYF. The DNA for the CDR3 is TGTGCCAGCAGCGAGAGTTGGGAGAACGGCAAAAACATTCAGTACTTC.

The chain recombines TRBV6-5 with TRBJ2-1; TRBD1 matches at 9 bases. Germline V gene sequence: CDR1 MNHEY, CDR2 SVGAGI. This CDR3 spans 13 amino acids. Unmatched junction bases numbered 3, after V lost 4 bases and J lost 8 bases. The CDR3 DNA reads as TGTGCCAGCAGTTTGGACAGGGGCGATGAGCAGTTCTTC. This gives the protein CASSLDRGDEQFF.

CDR3 amino acids: CASGLSAYEQYF. CDR3 DNA: TGTGCTAGTGGTTTATCCGCCTACGAGCAGTACTTC. The chain recombines TRBV12-5 with TRBJ2-7; no firm D call. Germline CDR1 LGHNT, CDR2 FRNRAP. Trimming stripped 3 bases from V and 2 bases from J, with 5 bases between. CDR3 length: 12 amino acids.

V is TRBV25-1 and J is TRBJ1-4, with D tentatively TRBD1 (6 bases). Germline-derived CDR1 and CDR2 are MGHDK and SYGVNS. Trimming stripped 3 bases from V and 2 bases from J, with 16 bases between. This CDR3 region has 17 residues. The CDR3 spells CASSESLGQHTNEKLFF. As DNA, the CDR3 is TGTGCCAGCAGTGAGAGCCTTGGACAGCACACTAATGAAAAACTGTTTTTT. The full variable domain, with the rest looked up from reference TRBV25-1 and TRBJ1-4, is EADIYQTPRYLVIGTGKKITLECSQTMGHDKMYWYQQDPGMELHLIHYSYGVNSTEKGDLSSESTVSRIRTEHFPLTLESARPSHTSQYLCASSESLGQHTNEKLFFGSGTQLSVL.

As DNA, the CDR3 is TGTGCCAGCAGCCGTTTAAAACTAGCGGGAGAAGGCACAGATACGCAGTATTTT. Its translation: CASSRLKLAGEGTDTQYF. The chain carries TRBV11-1 and TRBJ2-3; 11 nucleotides align to TRBD2. V shed 5 bases, J shed 1 base, and the junction held 11 bases outside the gene matches. CDR3 length: 18 residues. Per the germline V gene, CDR1 is SGHAT and CDR2 is FQDESV (reference sequence). Full variable domain (rest looked up from reference TRBV11-1 and TRBJ2-3): EAEVAQSPRYKITEKSQAVAFWCDPISGHATLYWYRQILGQGPELLVQFQDESVVDDSQLPKDRFSAERLKGVDSTLKIQPAELGDSAMYLCASSRLKLAGEGTDTQYFGPGTRLTVL.

V gene TRBV18 combines with J gene TRBJ1-1; 8 positions agree with TRBD1. J gave up 7 bases and V 1 base, and 8 bases lay outside the gene matches. The germline gives CDR1 KGHSH, CDR2 LQKENI. The CDR3 runs to 15 residues. CDR3 loop: CASSPLRTGSGEAFF. The CDR3 DNA sequence: TGTGCCAGCTCACCACTCCGGACAGGGTCAGGTGAAGCTTTCTTT.

The V gene is TRBV30, the J gene TRBJ1-5, with 7 positions matching TRBD1. Germline V gives CDR1 GTSNPN, CDR2 SVGIG (reference sequence). With V trimmed by 0 bases and J by 5 bases, 1 base remained unmatched. This CDR3 spans 13 amino acids. The CDR3 reads CAWSVTGDQPQHF. The CDR3 DNA sequence: TGTGCCTGGAGTGTTACAGGGGATCAGCCCCAGCATTTT. Variable domain in full (rest from reference TRBV30 and TRBJ1-5): SQTIHQWPATLVQPVGSPLSLECTVEGTSNPNLYWYRQAAGRGLQLLFYSVGIGQISSEVPQNLSASRPQDRQFILSSKKLLLSDSGFYLCAWSVTGDQPQHFGDGTRLSIL.

V is TRBV14 and J is TRBJ2-1, with 8 bases lining up with TRBD2. This CDR3 is built from 15 residues. CDR1 and CDR2 (germline): SGHDN, FVKESK. V gave up 6 bases and J gave up 6 bases; unmatched junction bases: 10. This chain's CDR3 is CASRAGTRDLNEQFF. The CDR3 DNA reads TGTGCCAGCAGGGCCGGGACTAGGGACCTCAATGAGCAGTTCTTC.

This chain uses TRBV5-4 with TRBJ2-2; D might be TRBD1 (5 bases). Germline CDR1 SGHNT, CDR2 YYREEE (reference sequence). The CDR3 runs 17 residues. The ends were cut back, 3 bases at V and 3 bases at J, with 18 bases in the middle. The CDR3 region is CASSSGGRVVDTGELFF. The CDR3 nucleotides read TGTGCCAGCAGCTCGGGCGGCAGGGTTGTAGACACCGGGGAGCTGTTTTTT.

CDR3: CASSQEIQGWREGSSYEQYF. The CDR3 DNA sequence: TGCGCCAGCAGCCAAGAAATACAGGGTTGGCGGGAGGGTAGCTCCTACGAGCAGTACTTC. The chain recombines TRBV4-3 with TRBJ2-7; 9 bases fit TRBD2. Germline V gene sequence: CDR1 LGHNA, CDR2 YSLEER. CDR3 length equals 20 residues. V shed 0 bases and J 0 bases; nucleotides not matched to a gene: 15.

The chain has TRBV6-1 and TRBJ2-3, with TRBD2 matching over 11 bases. The CDR3 extends over 17 amino acids. The germline CDR1 and CDR2 sequences are MNHNS and SASEGT. Unmatched junction bases numbered 8, after V lost 3 bases and J lost 3 bases. The CDR3 is CASSDVAGGPGTDTQYF. The CDR3 DNA reads TGTGCCAGCAGTGATGTAGCGGGAGGGCCCGGGACAGATACGCAGTATTTT.

The rearrangement uses TRBV7-2 and TRBJ2-5, with 9 bases matching TRBD1. The CDR3 is 14 amino acids. The ends lost 5 bases at V and 6 bases at J; junction bases unmatched: 7. The V gene's germline CDR1 is SGHTA and CDR2 FQGNSA. The CDR3 nucleotides read TGTGCCAGCAGCCAGGGACAGGGTGCGAAGACCCAGTACTTC. This sequence encodes CASSQGQGAKTQYF.

V is TRBV30 and J is TRBJ1-4, with a possible D match to TRBD1 (5 bases). Deletions cut 1 base from V and 8 bases from J, with 17 bases between. CDR1 is GTSNPN and CDR2 is SVGIG in the germline V gene (reference sequence). This CDR3 region has 15 residues. The CDR3 spells CAWSASTAFWEKLFF. The CDR3 DNA sequence: TGTGCCTGGAGTGCCTCGACAGCCTTTTGGGAAAAACTGTTTTTT.

This clone was observed many times. The chain links TRBV19 to TRBJ2-5; D perhaps matches TRBD2 (5 bases). V was trimmed by 5 bases and J by 7 bases, leaving 14 bases between them. Per germline, CDR1 LNHDA and CDR2 SQIVND (reference sequence). The CDR3 is made up of 13 amino acids. The CDR3 is CASSGTGWATQYF. In DNA form, the CDR3 reads TGTGCCAGTAGTGGTACGGGGTGGGCGACCCAGTACTTC. Drawing the rest from reference TRBV19 and TRBJ2-5, the complete variable domain is DGGITQSPKYLFRKEGQNVTLSCEQNLNHDAMYWYRQDPGQGLRLIYYSQIVNDFQKGDIAEGYSVSREKKESFPLTVTSAQKNPTAFYLCASSGTGWATQYFGPGTRLLVL.

The chain joins TRBV7-9 to TRBJ2-1; 7 bases are a match to TRBD1. V lost 6 bases to trimming and J lost 5 bases; unmatched junction nucleotides: 7. The CDR3 has 14 amino acids. Germline V lookup: CDR1 SEHNR, CDR2 FQNEAQ (reference sequence). CDR3 DNA: TGTGCCAGCAGTATCGACAGGGCCAACAATGAGCAGTTCTTC. Residues: CASSIDRANNEQFF. Looking up the rest from reference TRBV7-9 and TRBJ2-1 gives the full variable domain: DTGVSQNPRHKITKRGQNVTFRCDPISEHNRLYWYRQTLGQGPEFLTYFQNEAQLEKSRLLSDRFSAERPKGSFSTLEIQRTEQGDSAMYLCASSIDRANNEQFFGPGTRLTVL.

The chain uses TRBV4-3 and TRBJ2-7; the match to TRBD2 covers 7 bases. Per the germline V gene, CDR1 is LGHNA and CDR2 is YSLEER. Trimming at V came to 0 bases and at J to 12 bases, leaving 11 bases not matched to a gene. The CDR3 runs to 14 residues. CDR3 region: CASSQDFGGRERYF. The CDR3 DNA sequence: TGCGCCAGCAGCCAAGACTTCGGTGGGAGGGAAAGGTACTTC.

This clone was recorded only once. In nucleotides, the CDR3 is TGCGCCAGCAGCCAAATCCTCGTTCAAATAGGGACAGGGAGCTACAATGAGCAGTTCTTC. Its protein product is CASSQILVQIGTGSYNEQFF. The V gene is TRBV4-1, the J gene TRBJ2-1, with 9 bases aligning to TRBD1. CDR1 is MGHRA and CDR2 is YSYEKL in the germline V gene. V lost 2 bases to trimming and J lost 3 bases; unmatched junction nucleotides: 17. The CDR3 contains 20 residues.

In its sample, this clone was seen a few times. The chain carries TRBV6-6 and TRBJ2-1; 11 positions match TRBD2. V gave up 6 bases and J gave up 6 bases; unmatched junction bases: 10. This CDR3 contains 16 residues. In germline, CDR1 is MNHNY, CDR2 SVGAGI (reference sequence). The CDR3 nucleotides read TGTGCCAGCAGGATAGCACTAGCGGGAGATGGCAATGAGCAGTTCTTC. It translates to CASRIALAGDGNEQFF.

The chain uses TRBV5-6 and TRBJ2-1, with 9 bases fitting TRBD1. This CDR3 is 15 amino acids long. The J segment lost 4 bases and the V segment lost 2 bases, leaving 4 bases of the junction unmatched. CDR1 is SGHDT and CDR2 is YYEEEE in the germline V gene. The CDR3 DNA reads TGTGCCAGCAGCTTCTTGACAGGGGGGTACAATGAGCAGTTCTTC. This sequence encodes CASSFLTGGYNEQFF.

V gene TRBV6-6 combines with J gene TRBJ2-5; D unclear. V dropped 6 bases and J dropped 5 bases, with 13 bases sitting between them. Germline assignment: CDR1 MNHNY and CDR2 SVGAGI (reference sequence). This CDR3 has 13 residues. The CDR3 sequence is CASSPSGGETQYF. As DNA, the CDR3 is TGTGCCAGCAGCCCTTCGGGTGGCGAGACCCAGTACTTC.

This clone is a singleton in its sample. The chain uses TRBV11-3 and TRBJ2-7; a weak D match, TRBD2 (5 bases). Trimming stripped 2 bases from V and 6 bases from J, with 11 bases between. Per germline, CDR1 SGHNT and CDR2 YENEEA. CDR3 length: 13 amino acids. DNA of the CDR3: TGTGCCAGCAGCTTATCATCCAGCGGCGAGCAGTACTTC. Encoded protein: CASSLSSSGEQYF.